This is a list of T cell receptor beta chains from one sample in a study of OX40 agonist ivuxolimab in advanced cancers. Clones were sequenced by immunoSEQ multiplex PCR, and TCRdb holds only the in-frame ones, with some missing. This sample yields tens of thousands of clones, of which around 94% are seen a single time; 9.6% belongs to the top ten. Sequenced material: CD4+ or CD8+ T cells sorted from blood, taken in a trial of the OX40 agonist ivuxolimab. Receptor source: an adult with an advanced solid tumor such as melanoma, head and neck, liver or kidney cancer. CDR3s include the opening cysteine and the closing phenylalanine or tryptophan. Fields, in order: V gene, clone size, J gene, D gene, CDR3 DNA, CDR3 protein. The D gene is left open where the match is weak. Size is stated for part of the rows, as once, few or many counts, or as a class when the clone is expanded.

TRBV27	.	TRBJ1-2	.	TGTGCCAGCAGTTTTCGAGGCCCCTTCTATGGCTACACCTTC	CASSFRGPFYGYTF
TRBV11-3	.	TRBJ2-3	.	TGTGCCAGCAGCTTAGACACCAGGAGGACCAGGGGAGATACGCAGTATTTT	CASSLDTRRTRGDTQYF
TRBV5-1	.	TRBJ2-7	TRBD2	TGCGCCAGCAGAAGCGGGGCTTCCTACGAGCAGTACTTC	CASRSGASYEQYF
TRBV30	.	TRBJ2-7	.	TGTGCCTGGAGTGTACAACACATCTACGAGCAGTACTTC	CAWSVQHIYEQYF
TRBV27	.	TRBJ2-1	.	TGTGCCAGCAGTTTGGTCAGGGAGGAGATCAATGAGCAGTTCTTC	CASSLVREEINEQFF
TRBV7-9	.	TRBJ2-3	TRBD2	TGTGCCAGCAGCTTAGAGGGTAGCGGGGGGCCACATACGCAGTATTTT	CASSLEGSGGPHTQYF
TRBV6-1	.	TRBJ1-2	.	TGTGCCAGCAGTGAAATCACAGCACCTAACTATGGCTACACCTTC	CASSEITAPNYGYTF
TRBV10-3	.	TRBJ1-5	.	TGTGCCATCTCGGAAGATGAGGCTTGGAATCAGCCCCAGCATTTT	CAISEDEAWNQPQHF
TRBV4-2	.	TRBJ2-7	.	TGTGCCAGCAGCTCCCCCACCTACGAGCAGTACTTC	CASSSPTYEQYF
TRBV25-1	.	TRBJ2-6	.	TGTGCCAGCAGTACAGACACTGGACAAAGTCGGGCCAACGTCCTGACTTTC	CASSTDTGQSRANVLTF
TRBV7-2	once	TRBJ1-1	.	TGTGCCAGCAGCTTAGGCACGAACACTGAAGCTTTCTTT	CASSLGTNTEAFF
TRBV13	.	TRBJ2-7	TRBD1	TGTGCCAGCAGCTCCTGGGACAGGAGCTCCTACGAGCAGTACTTC	CASSSWDRSSYEQYF
TRBV19	.	TRBJ2-7	.	TGTGCCAGTAGTATTTCCAGGAACGGGGAGCAGTACTTC	CASSISRNGEQYF
TRBV19	few	TRBJ2-2	.	TGTGCCAGTAGCCCGGCCGGGGGGCGGAACACCGGGGAGCTGTTTTTT	CASSPAGGRNTGELFF
TRBV28	.	TRBJ1-1	.	TGTGCCAGCAGGCTCCTCATGGAGGCAAACACTGAAGCTTTCTTT	CASRLLMEANTEAFF
TRBV4-2	once	TRBJ2-7	TRBD1	TGTGCCAGCAGCCAACTAAGGACAGGGGGCCCAGCCTACGAGCAGTACTTC	CASSQLRTGGPAYEQYF
TRBV7-9	.	TRBJ2-1	TRBD2	TGTGCCAGCAGCTCCCTAGCGGGAGGGCTTTTGAATGAGCAGTTCTTC	CASSSLAGGLLNEQFF
TRBV12-5	once	TRBJ1-3	TRBD1	TGTGCTAGTCGCTCACGACAGGGCACTGGAAACACCATATATTTT	CASRSRQGTGNTIYF
TRBV2	.	TRBJ2-2	.	TGTGCCAGCAGTGAAGGGTCTGCCGGGGAGCTGTTTTTT	CASSEGSAGELFF
TRBV19	few	TRBJ1-1	.	TGTGCCACCAAGAACACTGAAGCTTTCTTT	CATKNTEAFF
TRBV28	once	TRBJ1-4	.	TGTGCCAGCAGACACCACCAGGCTCGGAATGAAAAACTGTTTTTT	CASRHHQARNEKLFF
TRBV14	.	TRBJ1-6	.	TGTGCCAGCAGCCAAGATCTGGGTGGTAATTCACCCCTCCACTTT	CASSQDLGGNSPLHF
TRBV4-1	.	TRBJ1-2	.	TGCGCCAGCAGCCCGATAGGGGTAGGCTATGGCTACACCTTC	CASSPIGVGYGYTF
TRBV9	.	TRBJ2-3	.	TGTGCCAGCAGCGGTCCGATGCGTACAGATACGCAGTATTTT	CASSGPMRTDTQYF
TRBV4-3	.	TRBJ2-1	TRBD2	TGCGCCAGCAGTGAAGGGACTAGTAGCAATGAGCAGTTCTTC	CASSEGTSSNEQFF
TRBV5-4	once	TRBJ2-3	.	TGTGCCAGCAGCTTCGGGGACTCACAGTATTTT	CASSFGDSQYF
TRBV6-6	.	TRBJ2-7	.	TGTGCCAGTGGGAAAACCTACGAGCAGTACTTC	CASGKTYEQYF
TRBV7-3	.	TRBJ2-2	.	TGTGCCAGCAGCTTAAGTGACGGCCCCACCGGGGAGCTGTTTTTT	CASSLSDGPTGELFF
TRBV19	.	TRBJ2-3	.	TGTGCCAGTAGTACTTGGACAGTTAGCACAGATACGCAGTATTTT	CASSTWTVSTDTQYF
TRBV4-1	.	TRBJ2-7	TRBD2	TGCGCCAGCAGCGACGGGAGCGGGAGACGCGAGCAGTACTTC	CASSDGSGRREQYF
TRBV18	.	TRBJ1-3	.	TGTGCCAGCTCACCACGCGGGGATGGAAACACCATATATTTT	CASSPRGDGNTIYF
TRBV29-1	.	TRBJ2-4	.	TGCAGCGTTGACAGGGGGGAAAACATTCAGTACTTC	CSVDRGENIQYF
TRBV7-6	.	TRBJ2-3	.	TGTGCCAGCAGCTTATGGACTGGAGGCACAGATACGCAGTATTTT	CASSLWTGGTDTQYF
TRBV4-2	.	TRBJ2-7	.	TGTGCCAGCAGCCAAGTAGCGGGGAGACAGGGCGGCTACGAGCAGTACTTC	CASSQVAGRQGGYEQYF
TRBV7-9	.	TRBJ2-1	TRBD2	TGTGCGGGAATGGGGGCTAGCGGGGTCTACAATGAGCAGTTCTTC	CAGMGASGVYNEQFF
TRBV7-2	.	TRBJ1-2	.	TGTGCCAGCAGCTTCGGCGGGGGCGATGGCTACACCTTC	CASSFGGGDGYTF
TRBV4-1	once	TRBJ2-1	.	TGCGCCAGCAGCCAAGTAGGGCTAGCGTTAGGGGATGAGCAGTTCTTC	CASSQVGLALGDEQFF
TRBV6-1	once	TRBJ2-7	.	TGTGCCAGCAGTGAAGGGAACAACTACGAGCAGTACTTC	CASSEGNNYEQYF
TRBV6-5	.	TRBJ1-4	.	TGTGCCAGCAGTTACTCGACGGGGGGCCTGGGAGAAAAACTGTTTTTT	CASSYSTGGLGEKLFF
TRBV9	.	TRBJ2-2	.	TGTGCCAGCAGCGTAGAAGTTGGGGACCCGAACACCGGGGAGCTGTTTTTT	CASSVEVGDPNTGELFF
TRBV5-1	.	TRBJ1-1	TRBD1	TGCGCCAGCAGCTTGGGGACAGGGTTGCACAAGAACACTGAAGCTTTCTTT	CASSLGTGLHKNTEAFF
TRBV2	.	TRBJ2-7	TRBD1	TGTGCCAGCAGTACCGGGACAGGTATCGACGAGCAGTACTTC	CASSTGTGIDEQYF
TRBV19	.	TRBJ2-7	.	TGTGCCAGTAGTCTCCAGGGTGCCAGGGCCTACGAGCAGTACTTC	CASSLQGARAYEQYF
TRBV7-9	.	TRBJ2-7	TRBD2	TGTGCCAGCAGCTTAGGGACTAGCGGGAGTTACGAGCAGTACTTC	CASSLGTSGSYEQYF
TRBV5-1	.	TRBJ1-1	.	TGCGCCAGCAGCTTCCTATTTGGTCAGGCTGAAGCTTTCTTT	CASSFLFGQAEAFF
TRBV5-1	.	TRBJ2-1	TRBD1	TGCGCCAGCAGCTTACCGGGACAGGGGAATGAGCAGTTCTTC	CASSLPGQGNEQFF
TRBV5-4	.	TRBJ2-5	.	TGTGCCAGCAGCTCCGGGGGGACCCAGTACTTC	CASSSGGTQYF
TRBV4-2	.	TRBJ1-2	.	TGTGCCAGCAGCCAAGAGGAGGCAGGTGACTATGGCTACACCTTC	CASSQEEAGDYGYTF